The text below deals with one TCR beta chain. Its antigen is unknown. The data originate from a study of cytomegalovirus exposure and HLA in healthy donors. Study information: Falling in the Caucasian-associated ancestry cluster were approximately 84% of some 400 genotyped donors. General study findings and limits: The authors reported that TCR beta sequences could predict HLA-A and HLA-B alleles. These predictions were accurate for most subjects in the first cohort. Cytomegalovirus association was assigned to approximately 160 TCR beta chains. No immune exposure information besides CMV serostatus was available.

PCR primers comprised 60 Vbeta and 13 Jbeta primers. The method was immunoSEQ multiplex PCR; TCRdb's version includes in-frame clones alone and lacks a portion of them. The table includes 70,000 or so clones, less than 80% detected once. Trimming cost V 6 bases and J 7 bases; bases outside gene matches: 8. The germline V gene has CDR1 MDHEN and CDR2 SYDVKM. The CDR3 has 14 amino acids. The sequencing sample was made of PBMCs. This chain uses TRBV28 with TRBJ2-7; 11 positions agree with TRBD1. This clonotype was sampled from a woman in her forties or fifties in good health and CMV-seronegative. CDR3 nucleotides: TGTGCCAGCAGACCCGGGACAGGGGGTTTAGAGCAGTACTTC. Its protein is CASRPGTGGLEQYF.